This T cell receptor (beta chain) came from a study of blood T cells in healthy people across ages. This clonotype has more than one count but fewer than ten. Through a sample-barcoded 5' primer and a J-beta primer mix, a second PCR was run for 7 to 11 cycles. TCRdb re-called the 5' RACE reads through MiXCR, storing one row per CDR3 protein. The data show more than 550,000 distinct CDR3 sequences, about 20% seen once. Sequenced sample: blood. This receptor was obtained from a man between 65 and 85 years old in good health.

CDR3 in amino acids: CASSPSGWGQGLYGYTF. CDR3 nucleotides: TGTGCCAGCTCACCGTCCGGTTGGGGACAGGGCCTCTATGGCTACACCTTC. V is TRBV18 and J is TRBJ1-2; 9 bases are a match to TRBD1. V dropped 3 bases and J dropped 4; count of bases not matched to a gene: 12. Germline CDR1 reads KGHSH; CDR2 reads LQKENI. This CDR3 region has 17 residues.